The 14 T cell receptor beta chains below all came from one sample that was sequenced in a study of T cells in Graves' hyperthyroidism and ophthalmopathy. Regions amplified from RNA transcripts were the TCR beta CDR3 regions. The HTBI primer set drove a first-round RT-PCR of the TCR CDR3. Via MiXCR, TCRdb re-called the multiplex PCR reads, giving one row per CDR3 protein. The sample holds approximately 330,000 distinct CDR3 sequences, about 20% seen once. The sample was blood. These receptors came from a woman aged 45 to 65 with Graves' hyperthyroidism.

CDR3 amino acids: CASTLTSVQETQYF. The CDR3 coding sequence is TGTGCCAGCACCCTAACTAGCGTGCAAGAGACCCAGTACTTC. This sequence joins TRBV11-2 and TRBJ2-5; 7 bases are shared with TRBD2. Germline V CDR1 and CDR2: SGHAT, FQNNGV. The CDR3 extends over 14 amino acids. V trimming: 7 bases; J trimming: 2 bases; junction bases outside the gene matches: 7.

This clonotype appeared a few times. This could be a read error, since a much larger clone is one nucleotide away. The chain joins TRBV11-2 to TRBJ1-1; no reliable D call. Germline V gene data show CDR1 as SGHAT and CDR2 as FQNNGV. The CDR3 runs 14 residues. Deletions cut 1 base from V and 4 bases from J, with 10 bases between. The CDR3 region has the DNA TGTGCCAGCAGCTTAGGTATAGTCTCCACTGAAGCTTTCTTT. Translation gives CASSLGIVSTEAFF.

V usage is TRBV2 and J usage is TRBJ2-3; 10 bases agree with TRBD2. The CDR3 is made up of 20 amino acids. Germline V gene sequence: CDR1 SNHLY, CDR2 FYNNEI. Unmatched junction bases numbered 16, after V lost 3 bases and J lost 1 base. DNA for the CDR3: TGTGCCAGCAGTGATCCGGTTGGGCTAGCGGGGGCCCCACGCACAGATACGCAGTATTTT. Translated: CASSDPVGLAGAPRTDTQYF.

Only a few counts were recorded for this clonotype. V gene TRBV6-1 combines with J gene TRBJ2-6, with 8 nucleotides matching TRBD2. The V gene end was trimmed by 4 bases and the J gene end by 0 bases; junction bases not matched to a gene: 8. The CDR3 contains 18 residues. The germline CDR1 and CDR2 sequences are MNHNS and SASEGT. Here the CDR3 reads CASSARDGGVSGANVLTF. The CDR3 coding sequence is TGTGCCAGCAGTGCCCGGGACGGGGGGGTCTCTGGGGCCAACGTCCTGACTTTC.

The chain couples TRBV6-1 to TRBJ2-4; D might be TRBD1 or TRBD2, each matching 5 bases. This CDR3 contains 17 residues. Germline CDR1 MNHNS, CDR2 SASEGT. Trimming removed 5 bases at V and 3 bases at J, with 20 bases between. The CDR3 DNA sequence: TGTGCCAGCAGTTCTTATTCCGGGACCGCGGGCAAAAACATTCAGTACTTC. As protein: CASSSYSGTAGKNIQYF.

This clonotype has ten or more counts. This CDR3 is CASSTRADTQYF. The CDR3 nucleotides are TGTGCCAGCAGCACGAGAGCAGATACGCAGTATTTT. This chain uses TRBV11-1 with TRBJ2-3, with D unclear. The ends were cut back, 5 bases at V and 4 bases at J, with 7 bases in the middle. From germline, CDR1 is SGHAT and CDR2 FQDESV (reference sequence). The CDR3 has 12 residues.

This clonotype was seen only a few times. The chain couples TRBV10-2 to TRBJ2-7, with D unresolved. Germline V gene lookup returns CDR1 WSHSY and CDR2 SAAADI. The V end was cut by 0 bases, the J end by 2 bases, with 5 bases between. This CDR3 spans 13 amino acids. As DNA, the CDR3 is TGCGCCAGCAGTGAGTCGGTGGCCTACGAGCAGTACGTC. This sequence encodes CASSESVAYEQYV.

This clonotype was observed at least ten times. V and J are TRBV3-1 and TRBJ1-3; D uncertain. CDR3 length equals 14 residues. Germline values: CDR1 LGHDT, CDR2 YNNKEL (reference sequence). Trimming removed 1 base from V and 0 bases from J, with 4 bases in between. The CDR3 nucleotides read TGTGCCAGCAGCCAAGGGAACTCTGGAAACACCATATATTTT. Residues: CASSQGNSGNTIYF. The variable domain in full, completed from reference TRBV3-1 and TRBJ1-3, reads DTAVSQTPKYLVTQMGNDKSIKCEQNLGHDTMYWYKQDSKKFLKIMFSYNNKELIINETVPNRFSPKSPDKAHLNLHINSLELGDSAVYFCASSQGNSGNTIYFGEGSWLTVV.

Many counts were recorded for this clonotype. V usage is TRBV3-1 and J usage is TRBJ2-3; no definite D call. The CDR3 is 13 amino acids. The V gene's germline CDR1 is LGHDT and CDR2 YNNKEL (reference sequence). V was clipped by 1 base and J by 2 bases, with 4 bases between them. In DNA form, the CDR3 reads TGTGCCAGCAGCCAAGGACCCACAGATACGCAGTATTTT. This gives the protein CASSQGPTDTQYF.

The sample holds many counts of this clonotype. The J gene is TRBJ1-1, the V gene TRBV18, with no clear D. Germline assignment: CDR1 KGHSH and CDR2 LQKENI. The CDR3 has 13 amino acids. V dropped 3 bases and J dropped 2 bases, with 7 bases sitting between them. CDR3 amino acids: CASSPGANTEAFF. In nucleotides, the CDR3 is TGTGCCAGCTCACCCGGCGCTAACACTGAAGCTTTCTTT.

The chain employs TRBV6-2 or TRBV6-3 and TRBJ2-5; D gene ambiguous. Germline values: CDR1 MNHEY, CDR2 SVGEGT. The CDR3 contains 12 residues. V lost 2 bases, J lost 4 bases, and 5 bases lay in between. The CDR3 spells CASSYGLETQYF. The CDR3 DNA reads as TGTGCCAGCAGTTACGGGTTAGAGACCCAGTACTTC.

The rearrangement links TRBV28 to TRBJ2-5, with TRBD2 identical over 9 bases. Trimming at V came to 6 bases and at J to 3 bases, leaving 8 bases not matched to a gene. Germline V lookup: CDR1 MDHEN, CDR2 SYDVKM. The CDR3 extends over 15 amino acids. The CDR3 protein is CASRTGASGKETQYF. The CDR3 DNA reads TGTGCCAGCAGAACCGGGGCTAGCGGGAAAGAGACCCAGTACTTC.

The chain carries TRBV20-1 and TRBJ2-5, with a possible D match to TRBD1 (6 bases). Looked up from germline, CDR1 is DFQATT and CDR2 is SNEGSKA (reference sequence). V was clipped by 3 bases and J by 5 bases, with 16 bases between them. The CDR3 consists of 14 residues. CDR3 amino acids: CSASRAGVDETQYF. DNA for the CDR3: TGCAGTGCTAGCAGGGCAGGGGTAGACGAGACCCAGTACTTC.

The table lists this clonotype with many counts. This chain links TRBV12-3 or TRBV12-4 with TRBJ2-7, with 10 positions matching TRBD1. The J segment lost 1 base and the V segment lost 6 bases, leaving 0 bases of the junction unmatched. The CDR3 covers 13 residues. The DNA of the CDR3 is TGTGCCAGCAGGGACAGGGGGTCCTACGAGCAGTACTTC. This gives the protein CASRDRGSYEQYF.